Below, 9 T cell receptor beta chains from the same sample are listed, as sequenced in a study of blood T cell repertoires in COVID-19. The repertoire was sequenced with immunoSEQ multiplex PCR; TCRdb's copy has only in-frame clones and lacks some. The sample carries over 200,000 clones, 70% to 90% recorded once. The sample was PBMCs or T cells enriched from blood (not recorded which). These receptors all come from a man aged 25-45 years who had recovered from COVID-19.

This sequence joins TRBV11-2 and TRBJ1-6; D not resolved. Per germline, CDR1 SGHAT and CDR2 FQNNGV. The CDR3 covers 14 residues. V gave up 5 bases and J gave up 7 bases, with 12 bases separating them. The CDR3 sequence: CASSPPAGNSPLHF. CDR3 DNA sequence: TGTGCCAGCAGCCCCCCGGCGGGGAATTCACCCCTCCACTTT.

The J gene is TRBJ1-5, the V gene TRBV25-1; D remains unclear. The ends were cut back, 3 bases at V and 5 bases at J, with 11 bases in the middle. The CDR3 length is 14 residues. CDR1 MGHDK and CDR2 SYGVNS come from the germline V gene. DNA for the CDR3: TGTGCCAGCAGTGATTACGGGAGAGATCAGCCCCAGCATTTT. It yields the protein CASSDYGRDQPQHF. Combining the CDR3 with reference TRBV25-1 and TRBJ1-5 gives the whole variable domain EADIYQTPRYLVIGTGKKITLECSQTMGHDKMYWYQQDPGMELHLIHYSYGVNSTEKGDLSSESTVSRIRTEHFPLTLESARPSHTSQYLCASSDYGRDQPQHFGDGTRLSIL.

V is TRBV27 and J is TRBJ1-2; 7 positions match TRBD1. The junction had 26 bases not matched to a gene; V was cut back by 5 bases and J by 8 bases. This CDR3 has 19 residues. The V gene's germline CDR1 is MNHEY and CDR2 SMNVEV (reference sequence). CDR3 in amino acids: CASSLKGSQGGYYGVGYTF. CDR3 sequence (DNA): TGTGCCAGCAGTCTCAAAGGGTCGCAGGGGGGATACTATGGTGTAGGCTACACCTTC.

Here the CDR3 reads CASSPFSSGGPYEQYF. The CDR3 DNA is TGTGCCAGCAGCCCCTTTTCTAGCGGGGGGCCTTATGAGCAGTACTTC. V and J are TRBV3-1 (or the pseudogene TRBV3-2) and TRBJ2-7, with TRBD2 matching over 11 bases. Germline V gene data show CDR1 as LGHDT and CDR2 as YNNKEL (reference sequence). The J segment lost 7 bases and the V segment lost 4 bases, leaving 12 bases of the junction unmatched. This CDR3 region has 16 residues.

V and J are TRBV2 and TRBJ1-2; possibly TRBD1 for D (6 bases). Per germline, CDR1 SNHLY and CDR2 FYNNEI. Trimming stripped 2 bases from V and 7 bases from J, with 14 bases between. There are 14 residues in the CDR3. In DNA, the CDR3 is TGTGCCAGCAGTGAATTTTTGGCAGGGGTTGGCTACACCTTC. Translation: CASSEFLAGVGYTF.

This chain uses TRBV4-2 with TRBJ2-4; 12 positions agree with TRBD2. Germline values: CDR1 LGHNA, CDR2 YNFKEQ. V shed 0 bases and J 2 bases; nucleotides not matched to a gene: 8. The CDR3 spans 19 residues. The DNA for the CDR3 is TGTGCCAGCAGCCAAGAAGGCCCGACTAGCGGGAGATCCAAAAACATTCAGTACTTC. This sequence encodes CASSQEGPTSGRSKNIQYF.

This clone appeared a few times. The chain couples TRBV5-1 to TRBJ1-1; no clear D. From germline, CDR1 is SGHRS and CDR2 YFSETQ. Trimming pared 4 bases from V and 11 bases from J, leaving 21 bases between. CDR3 size: 14 residues. The CDR3 loop is CASSPQGSGWSAFF. The DNA for the CDR3 is TGCGCCAGCAGCCCCCAAGGAAGCGGGTGGAGCGCTTTCTTT. Combining the CDR3 with reference TRBV5-1 and TRBJ1-1 gives the whole variable domain KAGVTQTPRYLIKTRGQQVTLSCSPISGHRSVSWYQQTPGQGLQFLFEYFSETQRNKGNFPGRFSGRQFSNSRSEMNVSTLELGDSALYLCASSPQGSGWSAFFGQGTRLTVV.

J is TRBJ2-1 and V is TRBV27; 12 nucleotides line up with TRBD2. In germline, CDR1 is MNHEY, CDR2 SMNVEV (reference sequence). Trimming took 5 bases from V and 15 from J; bases not matched to a gene: 14. The CDR3 has 15 residues. The CDR3 DNA reads as TGTGCCAGCAGTCCGGGACTAGCGGGCGCTACAAGCACGTTCTTC. This gives the protein CASSPGLAGATSTFF.

The V call is TRBV30, the J call TRBJ2-7, with D perhaps TRBD1 (6 bases). V shed 0 bases and J shed 7 bases, with 7 bases lying between them. This CDR3 spans 11 amino acids. CDR1 and CDR2 (germline): GTSNPN, SVGIG (reference sequence). The CDR3, as DNA: TGTGCCTGGAGTGTACAGGGAGAGCAGTACTTC. It codes for CAWSVQGEQYF.